These 9 T cell receptor beta chains were sequenced from one sample in a study of cytotoxic CD8 clonotypes in ibrutinib-treated CLL. Using immunoSEQ multiplex PCR, the repertoire was profiled, and TCRdb retains in-frame clones only, with some absent. The sample consists of 55,000 to 60,000 clones, roughly 58% of them appearing once. The starting material was PBMCs, obtained at disease progression, from a patient treated with ibrutinib. These receptors were collected from a human donor with chronic lymphocytic leukemia.

This clone came up once. This chain links TRBV9 with TRBJ2-3; 8 bases are a match to TRBD2. The germline CDR1 and CDR2 sequences are SGDLS and YYNGEE. V was clipped by 3 bases and J by 2 bases; unmatched bases: 2. CDR3 length: 14 residues. The CDR3 loop is CASSGGGNTDTQYF. The DNA of the CDR3 is TGTGCCAGCAGCGGCGGGGGGAACACAGATACGCAGTATTTT.

The rearrangement joins TRBV7-4 to TRBJ2-2; D not certain. V was trimmed by 3 bases and J by 3 bases, leaving 2 bases between them. CDR1 SGHVT and CDR2 SQSDAQ come from the germline V gene. There are 12 residues in the CDR3. Here the CDR3 DNA reads TGTGCCAGCAGCTTCTACACCGGGGAGCTGTTTTTT. Translation gives CASSFYTGELFF. Variable domain in full (rest from reference TRBV7-4 and TRBJ2-2): GAGVSQSPRYKVAKRGRDVALRCDSISGHVTLYWYRQTLGQGSEVLTYSQSDAQRDKSGRPSGRFSAERPERSVSTLKIQRTEQGDSAVYLCASSFYTGELFFGEGSRLTVL.

This clone was detected only a few times. The chain is built from TRBV5-1 and TRBJ2-3, with D unclear. Germline V lookup: CDR1 SGHRS, CDR2 YFSETQ. This CDR3 comprises 11 residues. The V end lost 1 base, the J end lost 4 bases, and 1 base lay between the germline ends. The CDR3 sequence is CASSLSDTQYF. The CDR3 region has the DNA TGCGCCAGCAGCTTGTCAGATACGCAGTATTTT.

A few counts support this clone. J is TRBJ2-7 and V is TRBV5-1; TRBD1 might be the D (6 bases). CDR1 SGHRS and CDR2 YFSETQ come from the germline V gene. Between the trimmed V and J ends, which lost 6 bases and 2 bases, there was a span of 15 bases. The CDR3 consists of 14 residues. In nucleotides, the CDR3 is TGCGCCAGCATGGGGGCGCTGGGCACCTACGAGCAGTACTTC. Protein: CASMGALGTYEQYF.

The V call is TRBV19, the J call TRBJ2-1; tentatively, D is TRBD1 or TRBD2 (5 bases each). CDR1 is LNHDA, CDR2 SQIVND, per germline (reference sequence). Trimming cost V 3 bases and J 6 bases, with 12 bases left between them. The CDR3 length is 14 residues. CDR3 DNA sequence: TGTGCCAGTAGTATGGGACCGGCATCCAATGAGCAGTTCTTC. This gives the protein CASSMGPASNEQFF.

Only one count was recorded for this clone. J is TRBJ2-7 and V is TRBV28; perhaps TRBD1 as D (5 bases). The germline V gene has CDR1 MDHEN and CDR2 SYDVKM. The V end lost 1 base, the J end lost 0 bases, and 13 bases lay between the germline ends. The CDR3 has 16 amino acids. The CDR3 is CASSLYRWAASYEQYF. The CDR3 DNA is TGTGCCAGCAGTTTATACAGGTGGGCAGCCTCCTACGAGCAGTACTTC.

The chain links TRBV6-5 to TRBJ1-4; D gene unclear. V was clipped by 0 bases and J by 0 bases, with 5 bases between them. Germline loops: CDR1 MNHEY, CDR2 SVGAGI. CDR3 length: 15 amino acids. CDR3 sequence reads: CASSYSQTTNEKLFF. The CDR3 region has the DNA TGTGCCAGCAGTTACTCCCAGACAACTAATGAAAAACTGTTTTTT.

This chain joins TRBV25-1 and TRBJ2-2; D unresolved. The ends were cut back, 2 bases at V and 8 bases at J, with 12 bases in the middle. The CDR3 runs 14 residues. Germline values: CDR1 MGHDK, CDR2 SYGVNS. The CDR3 DNA sequence: TGTGCCAGCAGTGAAGAAGGGCTACTAGGGGAGCTGTTTTTT. As protein: CASSEEGLLGELFF.

This clone was counted ten times or more. The genes are TRBV5-6 and TRBJ2-7; D possibly matches TRBD1 or TRBD2 (5 bases each). CDR1 and CDR2 from the germline V gene are SGHDT and YYEEEE. Trimming took 4 bases from V and 2 from J, leaving 13 bases between them. The CDR3 covers 14 residues. For the CDR3, the DNA is TGTGCCAGCAGCGGGGCAGGAGGAACCTACGAGCAGTACTTC. Protein product: CASSGAGGTYEQYF.